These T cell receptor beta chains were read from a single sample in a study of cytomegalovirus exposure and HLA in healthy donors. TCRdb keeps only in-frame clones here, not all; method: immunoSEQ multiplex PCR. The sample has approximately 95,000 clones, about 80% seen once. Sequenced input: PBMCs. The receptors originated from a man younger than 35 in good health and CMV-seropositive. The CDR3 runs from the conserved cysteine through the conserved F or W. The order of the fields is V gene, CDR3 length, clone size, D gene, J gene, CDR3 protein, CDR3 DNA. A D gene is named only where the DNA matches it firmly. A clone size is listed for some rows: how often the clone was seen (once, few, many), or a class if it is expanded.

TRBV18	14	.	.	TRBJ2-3	CASSPLLDTDTQYF	TGTGCCAGCTCACCATTACTCGACACAGATACGCAGTATTTT
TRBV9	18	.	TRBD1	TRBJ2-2	CASSVVPGGTGGTGELFF	TGTGCCAGCAGCGTAGTCCCGGGAGGGACAGGGGGGACCGGGGAGCTGTTTTTT
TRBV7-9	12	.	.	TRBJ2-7	CASSLNREEQYF	TGTGCCAGCAGCTTAAACAGGGAGGAGCAGTACTTC
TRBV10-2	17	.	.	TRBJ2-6	CASSDVGQGSGANVLTF	TGCGCCAGCAGTGATGTGGGCCAGGGATCTGGGGCCAACGTCCTGACTTTC
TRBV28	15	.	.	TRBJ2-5	CASSLAGRAEETQYF	TGTGCCAGCAGTTTAGCGGGTCGGGCGGAGGAGACCCAGTACTTC
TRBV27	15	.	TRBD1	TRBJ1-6	CASSPTGRNNSPLHF	TGTGCCAGCAGTCCGACAGGGCGGAATAATTCACCCCTCCACTTT
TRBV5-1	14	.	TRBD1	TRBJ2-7	CASSKGQGVYEQYF	TGCGCCAGCAGCAAGGGACAGGGAGTTTACGAGCAGTACTTC
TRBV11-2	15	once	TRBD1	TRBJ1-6	CASSIGTVDNSPLHF	TGTGCCAGCAGCATCGGGACAGTGGATAATTCACCCCTCCACTTT
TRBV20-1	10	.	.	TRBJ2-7	CSALGGGQYF	TGCAGTGCTCTTGGGGGAGGGCAGTACTTC
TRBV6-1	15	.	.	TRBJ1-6	CASSEAMMFSSPLHF	TGTGCCAGCAGTGAAGCGATGATGTTTAGTTCACCCCTCCACTTT
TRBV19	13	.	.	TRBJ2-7	CASSSSRRVEQYF	TGTGCCAGTAGCTCCTCGCGGAGGGTCGAGCAGTACTTC
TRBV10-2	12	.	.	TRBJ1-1	CASGALNTEAFF	TGCGCCAGCGGGGCCCTGAACACTGAAGCTTTCTTT
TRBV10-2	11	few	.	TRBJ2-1	CASRLVNEQFF	TGCGCCAGCCGACTAGTCAATGAGCAGTTCTTC
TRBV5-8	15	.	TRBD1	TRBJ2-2	CASSAQGAATGELFF	TGTGCCAGCAGCGCACAGGGGGCGGCCACCGGGGAGCTGTTTTTT
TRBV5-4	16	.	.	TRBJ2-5	CASSPRTRGEQETQYF	TGTGCCAGCAGCCCGAGGACTAGGGGGGAACAAGAGACCCAGTACTTC
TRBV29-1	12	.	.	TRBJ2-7	CSVEGREYEQYF	TGCAGCGTTGAGGGCAGGGAATACGAGCAGTACTTC